This TCR beta chain was found in a study of response to subunit inactivated influenza vaccine. In regard to this clonotype: Its antigen remains unidentified.

TCRdb re-analysed the RT-PCR reads in MiXCR, keeping a single row per CDR3 protein. Of over 150,000 distinct CDR3 sequences in the sample, around 10% were seen once. The study's findings and limits: Few additional T cells are recruited per seasonal influenza vaccination, authors suggested.

Germline values: CDR1 MGHRA, CDR2 YSYEKL. This CDR3 contains 15 residues. Trimming at V came to 5 bases and at J to 2 bases, leaving 6 bases not matched to a gene. The TCR originated in a man aged 50-75 years who received an inactivated influenza vaccine. The rearrangement links TRBV4-1 to TRBJ1-5; 7 bases agree with TRBD1. Source: CD8+ T cells sorted from PBMCs, taken less than 25 months after vaccination. Written as DNA, the CDR3 is TGCGCCAGCAGCTTAGGACAGGAGGGCAATCAGCCCCAGCATTTT. It specifies CASSLGQEGNQPQHF.